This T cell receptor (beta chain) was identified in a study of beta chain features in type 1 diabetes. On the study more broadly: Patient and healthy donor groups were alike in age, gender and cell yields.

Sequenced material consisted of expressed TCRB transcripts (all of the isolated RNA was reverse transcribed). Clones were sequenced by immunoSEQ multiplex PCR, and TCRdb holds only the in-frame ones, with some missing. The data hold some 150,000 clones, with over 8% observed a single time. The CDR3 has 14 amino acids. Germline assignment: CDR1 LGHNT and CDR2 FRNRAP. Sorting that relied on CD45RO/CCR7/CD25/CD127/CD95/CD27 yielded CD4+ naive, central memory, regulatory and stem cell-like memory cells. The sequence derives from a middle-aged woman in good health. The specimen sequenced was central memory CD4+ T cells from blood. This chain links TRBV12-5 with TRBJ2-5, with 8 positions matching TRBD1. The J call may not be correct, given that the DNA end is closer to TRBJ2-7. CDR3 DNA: TGTGCTAGTGGTTTGGGACAGGGGTCCTACGAGCAGTACTTC. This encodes CASGLGQGSYEQYF.